This T cell receptor (gamma chain) was identified in a study of intestinal T cells in coeliac disease. Findings and caveats of the study: Leave-one-out accuracy for TRG clustering was reportedly approximately 85%, training approximately 94%. Coeliac and control groups differed significantly in age. All 22 biopsies were correctly classified by TRD kmer clustering.

In germline, CDR1 is EGSNGY, CDR2 YDSYNSKV. This CDR3 contains 17 residues. The V gene end was trimmed by 5 bases and the J gene end by 8 bases; junction bases not matched to a gene: 20. Note on this clone: Its cognate antigen is unknown.

For each case, the template was genomic DNA from ten roughly 4.5-µm formalin-fixed paraffin-embedded scrolls. The TRG library came from 200 ng of biopsy DNA amplified with LymphoTrack primers. TCRdb called clones from the multiplex PCR reads again using CATT. The sample yields more than 300 gamma-chain clones, approximately 53% seen once. The rearrangement uses TRGV2 and TRGJP1. Sequencing input: a duodenal biopsy. This clonotype was sampled from a human donor who served as a control with a normal duodenal biopsy, not a healthy volunteer. CDR3 DNA sequence: TGTGCCACCTGGGGACGGGGCGGGGCGTCACTGGGTTGGTTCAAGATATTT. Translated: CATWGRGGASLGWFKIF.